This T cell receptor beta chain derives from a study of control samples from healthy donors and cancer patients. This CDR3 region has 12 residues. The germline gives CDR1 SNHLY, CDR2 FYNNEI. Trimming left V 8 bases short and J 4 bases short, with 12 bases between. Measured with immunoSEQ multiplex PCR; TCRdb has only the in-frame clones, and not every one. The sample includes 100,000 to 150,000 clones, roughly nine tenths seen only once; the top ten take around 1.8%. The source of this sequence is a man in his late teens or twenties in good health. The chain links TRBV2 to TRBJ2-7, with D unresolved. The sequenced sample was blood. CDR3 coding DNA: TGTGCCAGCCGGCCTTTTGAATACGAGCAGTACTTC. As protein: CASRPFEYEQYF.